The TCR beta chain described here comes from a study of OX40 agonist ivuxolimab in advanced cancers. CDR1 and CDR2 from the germline V gene are LNHDA and SQIVND (reference sequence). The germline V and J ends were trimmed by 3 bases and 1 base, with 9 bases remaining between them. The CDR3 runs to 14 residues. Some clones are missing from TCRdb's copy, which holds only in-frame ones; the method was immunoSEQ multiplex PCR. The data contain some 48,000 clones, around nine tenths of them singletons. Concerning this clone: Its cognate antigen is unknown.

General study results and limits: Clones of CD4+ and CD8+ blood T cells grew by week 6 at doses of 0.1 to 3.0 mg/kg. Certain nonresponders likewise exhibited a low normalized T-cell clonal expansion. In CD8+ T cells, expanded clones were on average more numerous than in CD4+.

Sequencing was performed on CD4+ or CD8+ T cells sorted from blood, taken in a trial of the OX40 agonist ivuxolimab. The J gene is TRBJ1-1, the V gene TRBV19, with D perhaps TRBD1 (5 bases). The clonotype comes from an adult with an advanced solid tumor such as melanoma, head and neck, liver or kidney cancer. The DNA for the CDR3 is TGTGCCAGTAGTATTGGAGGGGCGAACACTGAAGCTTTCTTT. Protein product: CASSIGGANTEAFF.